The 16 T cell receptor beta chains reported below all come from one sample, sequenced in a study of CD8+CD57+ T cells in acquired aplastic anemia. Patients who underwent sequencing had shown CD8+CD57+ cell expansion by flow cytometry. Researchers used genomic DNA as the template to profile TCR beta VDJ and CDR3. TCRdb used MiXCR to reprocess the reads, holding one entry per CDR3 protein. The table records approximately 190,000 distinct CDR3 sequences, less than 60% of them present only once. Input material: sorted CD4+, CD8+, or CD8+CD57+ T cells (not recorded which) from PBMCs. Source of these receptors: a human donor with aplastic anemia.

This clonotype appeared many times. This rearrangement joins TRBV7-2 to TRBJ1-4; 9 bases are shared with TRBD1. V trimming: 10 bases; J trimming: 2 bases; junction bases outside the gene matches: 11. CDR3 length equals 16 residues. CDR1 and CDR2 from the germline V gene are SGHTA and FQGNSA. CDR3 loop: CATRTGDRGTNEKLFF. In nucleotides, the CDR3 is TGTGCCACCAGGACAGGGGACCGGGGGACTAATGAAAAACTGTTTTTT.

This clonotype was found a few times. The chain combines TRBV20-1 with TRBJ2-1, with D uncertain. Germline values: CDR1 DFQATT, CDR2 SNEGSKA (reference sequence). Trimming took off 0 bases at V and 4 bases at J, with 19 bases between the two ends. This CDR3 has 17 residues. CDR3 amino acids: CSARDFDSTFLYNEQFF. The CDR3 DNA is TGCAGTGCTAGAGATTTCGACTCCACCTTTCTTTACAATGAGCAGTTCTTC.

The chain employs TRBV20-1 and TRBJ2-7; 7 positions match TRBD1. CDR3 length equals 14 residues. The trim removed 5 bases at V and 4 bases at J, leaving 11 bases unmatched. Germline V gene lookup returns CDR1 DFQATT and CDR2 SNEGSKA (reference sequence). CDR3 DNA sequence: TGCAGTGCTGGCAGACAGGGAAAAGCTTACGAGCAGTACTTC. Amino acids: CSAGRQGKAYEQYF.

This clonotype has ten or more counts. J is TRBJ2-5 and V is TRBV7-8, with D possibly being TRBD2 (6 bases). The CDR3 covers 19 residues. In germline, CDR1 is SGHVS, CDR2 FQNEAQ. Trimming took off 1 base at V and 6 bases at J, with 27 bases between the two ends. This CDR3 is CASSLDFTSVEGRKKTQYF. The CDR3 nucleotides read TGTGCCAGCAGCTTAGATTTTACCTCGGTGGAGGGGAGGAAGAAGACCCAGTACTTC.

The chain joins TRBV20-1 to TRBJ2-7; 16 nucleotides match TRBD2. CDR1 DFQATT and CDR2 SNEGSKA come from the germline V gene (reference sequence). V lost 3 bases, J lost 7 bases, and 6 bases stayed unmatched. The length of the CDR3 is 15 residues. The CDR3 spells CSASKGTSGRGEQYF. CDR3 nucleotides: TGCAGTGCTAGCAAGGGGACTAGCGGGAGGGGTGAGCAGTACTTC.

This clonotype was seen repeatedly, ten times or more. The rearrangement links TRBV7-9 to TRBJ2-2; D is ambiguous. The CDR3 spans 13 residues. Trimming took off 4 bases at V and 5 bases at J, with 8 bases between the two ends. From germline, CDR1 is SEHNR and CDR2 FQNEAQ (reference sequence). The CDR3 DNA reads as TGTGCCAGCAGCTCTCAATGGACCGGGGAGCTGTTTTTT. This translates into CASSSQWTGELFF. Together with reference TRBV7-9 and TRBJ2-2, the CDR3 gives the full variable domain: DTGVSQNPRHKITKRGQNVTFRCDPISEHNRLYWYRQTLGQGPEFLTYFQNEAQLEKSRLLSDRFSAERPKGSFSTLEIQRTEQGDSAMYLCASSSQWTGELFFGEGSRLTVL.

V is TRBV2 and J is TRBJ2-7, with TRBD2 as a possible D gene (6 bases). Germline V gene sequence: CDR1 SNHLY, CDR2 FYNNEI. The germline V and J ends were trimmed by 4 bases and 5 bases, with 15 bases remaining between them. The CDR3 is made up of 14 amino acids. CDR3 coding DNA: TGTGCCAGCAGTGCGGGGGACCCATCGAACGAGCAGTACTTC. Amino acid sequence: CASSAGDPSNEQYF.

This clonotype was observed at least ten times. This sequence joins TRBV19 and TRBJ2-1, with D possibly TRBD1 on 5 matching bases. The CDR3 loop spans 18 amino acids. The V end was cut by 2 bases, the J end by 0 bases, with 17 bases between. Germline V lookup: CDR1 LNHDA, CDR2 SQIVND (reference sequence). CDR3 DNA: TGTGCCAGTAGTATATTCTTCAGGGCGGCCTACTCCTACAATGAGCAGTTCTTC. Its translation: CASSIFFRAAYSYNEQFF.

This clonotype was seen only a few times. This chain links TRBV10-3 with TRBJ2-7; no clear D. V lost 5 bases and J 3 bases, leaving 8 bases between the germline ends. CDR3 length: 12 residues. Per the germline V gene, CDR1 is ENHRY and CDR2 is SYGVKD. The CDR3 region is CAISSDGYEQYF. The CDR3 DNA reads TGTGCCATCAGTTCCGACGGCTACGAGCAGTACTTC.

The table lists this clonotype with a few counts. A read error may explain this, as a much larger clone is one base away. The chain carries TRBV19 and TRBJ1-1; TRBD1 is a possible D gene (5 bases). This CDR3 spans 13 amino acids. Looked up from germline, CDR1 is LNHDA and CDR2 is SQIVND (reference sequence). Trimming stripped 8 bases from V and 5 bases from J, with 15 bases between. The CDR3, as DNA: TGTGCCAGTGGTGTCAGGGTATATACTGAAGCTTTCTTT. The encoded protein is CASGVRVYTEAFF.

This clonotype was counted many times. This chain links TRBV19 with TRBJ2-2; D gene uncertain. The CDR3 is 12 amino acids. Per the germline V gene, CDR1 is LNHDA and CDR2 is SQIVND (reference sequence). V lost 0 bases and J lost 6, with 2 bases in between. The DNA of the CDR3 is TGTGCCAGTAGTATAGATCCCGGGGAGCTGTTTTTT. Its protein product is CASSIDPGELFF. Combining the CDR3 with reference TRBV19 and TRBJ2-2 gives the whole variable domain DGGITQSPKYLFRKEGQNVTLSCEQNLNHDAMYWYRQDPGQGLRLIYYSQIVNDFQKGDIAEGYSVSREKKESFPLTVTSAQKNPTAFYLCASSIDPGELFFGEGSRLTVL.

The rearrangement joins TRBV11-1 to TRBJ2-6; no reliable D call. The CDR3 spans 16 residues. Germline V gene sequence: CDR1 SGHAT, CDR2 FQDESV (reference sequence). V dropped 5 bases and J dropped 0 bases, with 11 bases sitting between them. This CDR3 is CASSDPWSSGANVLTF. In DNA, the CDR3 is TGTGCCAGCAGCGACCCCTGGAGCTCTGGGGCCAACGTCCTGACTTTC.

The chain employs TRBV10-3 and TRBJ1-2, with TRBD1 matching 8 bases. The CDR3 spans 14 residues. The junction had 8 bases not matched to a gene; V was cut back by 4 bases and J by 7 bases. Germline values: CDR1 ENHRY, CDR2 SYGVKD. The CDR3 coding sequence is TGTGCCATCAGTGGAGATACAGGGGGTCTTGGCTACACCTTC. This translates into CAISGDTGGLGYTF.

The rearrangement links TRBV2 to TRBJ2-3; D possibly corresponds to TRBD1 (6 bases). The V end was cut by 9 bases, the J end by 2 bases, with 9 bases between. The CDR3 covers 12 residues. The germline gives CDR1 SNHLY, CDR2 FYNNEI. The CDR3 sequence: CASTGPTDTQYF. For the CDR3, the DNA is TGTGCCAGTACAGGGCCCACAGATACGCAGTATTTT.

This clonotype appeared many times. This sequence joins TRBV20-1 and TRBJ1-3; D call uncertain. The CDR3 has 14 residues. CDR1 is DFQATT, CDR2 SNEGSKA, per germline (reference sequence). V was shortened by 1 base and J by 0 bases, with 7 bases between the two germline ends. The CDR3 loop is CSARAESSGNTIYF. DNA for the CDR3: TGCAGTGCTAGAGCGGAGAGCTCTGGAAACACCATATATTTT.

The chain is built from TRBV19 and TRBJ2-5, with D tentatively TRBD2 (7 bases). V was trimmed by 8 bases and J by 4 bases, leaving 17 bases between them. Germline V lookup: CDR1 LNHDA, CDR2 SQIVND (reference sequence). The CDR3 spans 14 residues. In nucleotides, the CDR3 is TGTGCCAGTGACGGGGGGCAAATTGGAGAGACCCAGTACTTC. Translating gives CASDGGQIGETQYF.